Listed below are T cell receptor beta chains from one sample, sequenced in a study of T cell responses to AZD1222 COVID-19 vaccine. Measured with immunoSEQ multiplex PCR; TCRdb has only the in-frame clones, and not every one. The sample includes under 200,000 clones, roughly 90% of them seen just once. The material was peripheral blood, obtained 28 days after the second AZD1222 dose. These receptors all stem from an adult who received the AZD1222 COVID-19 vaccine. Both conserved end residues are part of each CDR3. Each record gives: J gene, V gene, clone size, D gene, CDR3 protein, CDR3 DNA. D genes are given only for firm matches. Rows give clone size only sometimes, using once, few, many, or a class for an expanded clone.

>TRBJ1-5|TRBV10-3|NA|TRBD1
CAISKTGLDQPQHF
TGTGCCATCAGCAAGACAGGGTTGGATCAGCCCCAGCATTTT
>TRBJ1-1|TRBV6-5|NA|NA
CASSRQPKNTEAFF
TGTGCCAGCAGCCGACAGCCTAAAAACACTGAAGCTTTCTTT
>TRBJ1-2|TRBV3-1/TRBV3-2|NA|NA
CASSQEGRVRGYGYTF
TGTGCCAGCAGCCAAGAAGGCAGGGTTAGGGGCTATGGCTACACCTTC
>TRBJ2-3|TRBV12-2|NA|NA
CASRLSGSVDTQYF
TGTGCAAGTCGCTTATCTGGTTCCGTAGATACGCAGTATTTT
>TRBJ2-2|TRBV27|NA|NA
CASSTTGKHTGELFF
TGTGCCAGCAGTACGACAGGCAAACACACCGGGGAGCTGTTTTTT
>TRBJ1-2|TRBV5-1|NA|TRBD1
CASSLGTDRGAGYTF
TGCGCCAGCAGCTTGGGTACTGACAGGGGAGCCGGCTACACCTTC
>TRBJ1-5|TRBV6-2/TRBV6-3|NA|NA
CASSNNQPQHF
TGTGCCAGCAGTAACAATCAGCCCCAGCATTTT
>TRBJ1-1|TRBV4-3|NA|NA
CASSQAGQLGTEAFF
TGCGCCAGCAGCCAAGCCGGACAATTAGGGACTGAAGCTTTCTTT
>TRBJ1-2|TRBV6-5|NA|TRBD1
CASSYAEQGARGYTF
TGTGCCAGCAGTTACGCAGAACAGGGGGCGCGGGGCTACACCTTC
>TRBJ2-1|TRBV12-3/TRBV12-4|NA|NA
CASSLRNEQFF
TGTGCCAGCAGTTTGAGAAATGAGCAGTTCTTC
>TRBJ2-7|TRBV15|NA|TRBD1
CATSREIYGTGGYEQYF
TGTGCCACCAGCAGAGAAATATATGGGACAGGGGGCTACGAGCAGTACTTC
>TRBJ1-1|TRBV7-2|few|NA
CASSLDLGYTEAFF
TGTGCCAGCAGCTTAGACCTAGGATACACTGAAGCTTTCTTT
>TRBJ1-5|TRBV24-1|NA|NA
CATSDPRASCAYQPQHF
TGTGCCACCAGTGATCCTCGAGCCTCCTGTGCGTATCAGCCCCAGCATTTT
>TRBJ2-5|TRBV5-4|few|NA
CASSLGGGTTSGTQYF
TGTGCCAGCAGCTTGGGAGGGGGGACCACTTCCGGGACCCAGTACTTC
>TRBJ1-1|TRBV5-1|NA|TRBD1
CASSWTGGGNTEAFF
TGCGCCAGCAGTTGGACAGGGGGAGGAAACACTGAAGCTTTCTTT
>TRBJ2-1|TRBV5-6|NA|NA
CASSSPRDPSNEQFF
TGTGCCAGCAGCTCCCCTCGGGACCCGAGCAATGAGCAGTTCTTC
>TRBJ1-4|TRBV5-5|NA|NA
CASSLGPGHREKLFF
TGTGCCAGCAGCTTGGGACCGGGACATCGGGAAAAACTGTTTTTT
>TRBJ2-1|TRBV5-1|once|TRBD2
CASSLDSGDYNEQFF
TGCGCCAGCAGCTTGGATAGCGGGGATTACAATGAGCAGTTCTTC
>TRBJ2-5|TRBV2|NA|NA
CASREVGSSKETQYF
TGTGCCAGCAGGGAGGTCGGGTCAAGCAAAGAGACCCAGTACTTC
>TRBJ1-1|TRBV5-1|NA|NA
CASSSDEGSTEAFF
TGCGCCAGCAGCTCCGATGAGGGAAGCACTGAAGCTTTCTTT
>TRBJ1-2|TRBV9|NA|NA
CASSGYAGYTF
TGTGCCAGCAGCGGTTACGCTGGCTACACCTTC
>TRBJ1-5|TRBV30|once|NA
CAWSLTQRPQHF
TGTGCCTGGAGTCTAACCCAGCGGCCCCAGCATTTT
>TRBJ1-1|TRBV11-2|NA|TRBD1
CASSGDPTGGRTEAFF
TGTGCCAGCAGCGGCGATCCAACAGGGGGACGGACTGAAGCTTTCTTT
>TRBJ1-2|TRBV29-1|NA|TRBD1
CSAGTGLNFGYTF
TGCAGCGCCGGGACAGGGCTAAATTTTGGCTACACCTTC
>TRBJ2-2|TRBV18|NA|NA
CASSPGDTGELFF
TGTGCCAGCTCCCCTGGGGACACCGGGGAGCTGTTTTTT
>TRBJ2-5|TRBV6-5|NA|TRBD1
CASRTGAGETQYF
TGTGCCAGCAGGACAGGGGCAGGGGAGACCCAGTACTTC
>TRBJ1-6|TRBV5-4|NA|NA
CASSLQPFRVLSYNSPLHF
TGTGCCAGCAGCTTGCAACCATTCAGGGTTTTGTCCTATAATTCACCCCTCCACTTT
>TRBJ1-2|TRBV27|NA|NA
CASSSFRDTNYGYTF
TGTGCCAGCTCCTCTTTTAGGGACACTAACTATGGCTACACCTTC
>TRBJ1-2|TRBV7-2|NA|TRBD1
CASSGQTGLSYGYTF
TGTGCCAGCAGCGGCCAGACAGGGTTGAGCTATGGCTACACCTTC
>TRBJ1-2|TRBV12-3/TRBV12-4|NA|TRBD1
CASSKGQAYTF
TGTGCCAGCAGCAAAGGACAGGCCTACACCTTC
>TRBJ1-1|TRBV2|NA|NA
CASRLYQENTEAFF
TGTGCCAGTCGTCTATACCAGGAAAACACTGAAGCTTTCTTT
>TRBJ1-2|TRBV30|NA|NA
CAWSNTPREGYTF
TGTGCCTGGAGTAATACCCCCAGAGAGGGCTACACCTTC
>TRBJ1-2|TRBV3-1/TRBV3-2|NA|NA
CASSPGLTVDYGYTF
TGTGCCAGCAGCCCAGGACTTACGGTCGACTATGGCTACACCTTC
>TRBJ2-1|TRBV14|NA|TRBD1
CASTEGGRREQFF
TGTGCCAGCACCGAAGGGGGCAGAAGAGAGCAGTTCTTC
>TRBJ2-1|TRBV12-5|few|NA
CASGPPDSLNEQFF
TGTGCTAGTGGTCCTCCGGACAGTCTCAATGAGCAGTTCTTC
>TRBJ2-1|TRBV6-1|NA|NA
CASSDPGGRINEQFF
TGTGCCAGCAGTGACCCGGGGGGCCGCATCAATGAGCAGTTCTTC
>TRBJ1-2|TRBV30|NA|NA
CASLGQNYGYTF
TGTGCCTCCCTCGGGCAGAACTATGGCTACACCTTC